The rows below give T cell receptor beta chains drawn from one sample of a study of identical twins. TCRdb redid the calling of the 5' RACE reads with MiXCR, one entry per CDR3 protein. The repertoire holds 750,000 to 950,000 distinct CDR3 sequences, with around 12% as singletons. In addition, the sample was reused for a study of yellow fever vaccine responses in identical twins.

Sequenced: PBMCs. These TCRs come from a woman aged 18-30 years in good health. Each CDR3 is given with its conserved first and last residue. D genes are given only for firm matches. Clone size is stated in some rows and not others, as once, few, many or a class when expanded.

j_call clone_size cdr3_length d_call v_call cdr3_nt cdr3_aa
TRBJ2-7 . 19 TRBD1 TRBV12-3/TRBV12-4 TGTGCCAGCAGCCCCAGGACGACAGGGAGATCCTCAAGCGCCTACGAGCAGTACTTC CASSPRTTGRSSSAYEQYF
TRBJ2-1 . 16 TRBD2 TRBV6-1 TGTGCCAGCAGCCCTAGCGGGGTGAGCTCCTACAATGAGCAGTTCTTC CASSPSGVSSYNEQFF
TRBJ2-5 many 13 . TRBV5-1 TGCGCCAGCAGCTTGGGAGACCAAGAGACCCAGTACTTC CASSLGDQETQYF
TRBJ1-2 many 12 . TRBV29-1 TGCAGCGTTGACACTCAGGGGAGGGGCTACACCTTC CSVDTQGRGYTF
TRBJ2-1 . 11 . TRBV6-5 TGTGCCAGCTGTAACGGGACTGCTCAATTCTTC CASCNGTAQFF
TRBJ2-4 . 17 TRBD1 TRBV5-1 TGCGCCAGCAGCGAGACGACAGGGATCGCGGCCAAAAACATTCAGTACTTC CASSETTGIAAKNIQYF
TRBJ2-7 . 15 TRBD1 TRBV28 TGTGCCAGCAGTCCTCCCCGGACAGGGAGGAACGAGCAGTACTTC CASSPPRTGRNEQYF
TRBJ2-2 few 14 TRBD2 TRBV29-1 TGCAGCGTTGAAAGGAATAGCGGGAGTCGGGAGCTGTTTTTT CSVERNSGSRELFF
TRBJ2-5 many 14 TRBD2 TRBV3-1 TGTGCCAGCAGCCCACCTCGGGGGGGAGAGACCCAGTACTTC CASSPPRGGETQYF
TRBJ2-5 . 14 . TRBV20-1 TGCAGTGCTAGAGGGGGGCGGGCCGGGGGGCCCCAGTACTTC CSARGGRAGGPQYF
TRBJ2-1 few 17 TRBD1 TRBV5-1 TGCGCCAGCAGCTTGGAACACCAGGGGGCCTCCTACAATGAGCAGTTCTTC CASSLEHQGASYNEQFF
TRBJ2-3 many 16 TRBD2 TRBV11-2 TGTGCCAGCAGCCCCCGCTTAGCGGGAGGCTCAGATACGCAGTATTTT CASSPRLAGGSDTQYF
TRBJ2-1 . 12 . TRBV11-1 TGTGCCAGCGGCCTCACACCGGGACTGGCAGTTTTC CASGLTPGLAVF
TRBJ2-1 . 16 . TRBV5-4 TGTGCCAGCAAGGAAGGGGGTCCCCTCTTATACAATGAGCAGTTCTTC CASKEGGPLLYNEQFF
TRBJ1-1 few 13 . TRBV12-3/TRBV12-4 TGTGCCAGCAGTTTGGGCGGAGAGACTGAAGCTTTCTTT CASSLGGETEAFF
TRBJ2-5 . 16 . TRBV2 TGTGCCAGCAGCGGGGGCAAATTGACAGTTGCGGAGACCCAGTACTTC CASSGGKLTVAETQYF
TRBJ1-4 . 12 . TRBV28 TGTGCCAGCAGCGAGGGACGGGAAAAACTGTTTTTT CASSEGREKLFF
TRBJ1-1 few 15 TRBD1 TRBV12-3/TRBV12-4 TGTGCCAGCAGTAGGCCGACAGGGGGGAACACTGAAGCTTTCTTT CASSRPTGGNTEAFF
TRBJ1-5 . 14 TRBD1 TRBV6-1 TGTGCCAGCGGATTGCCAGGGGGCTACCAGCCCCAGCATTTT CASGLPGGYQPQHF
TRBJ2-5 many 16 . TRBV29-1 TGCAGCGTTGAGGGGGGGGCTAGCGGCACTTGGGGGACCCAGTACTTC CSVEGGASGTWGTQYF
TRBJ2-2 . 13 . TRBV12-3/TRBV12-4 TGTGCCACCGCTACGGACAGCACCGGGGAGCTGTTTTTT CATATDSTGELFF
TRBJ2-1 . 14 . TRBV24-1 TGTGCCACCCGGGACTCCTGGGGCCACAATGAGCAGTTCTTC CATRDSWGHNEQFF
TRBJ2-3 few 16 . TRBV20-1 TGCAGTGCTAGAGATATGCGGGCTAGCGGCACAGATACGCAGTATTTT CSARDMRASGTDTQYF
TRBJ1-6 . 15 TRBD1 TRBV7-9 TGTGCCAGCAGCTTAGCGTGGGACAGAAATTCACCCCTCCACTTT CASSLAWDRNSPLHF
TRBJ2-2 few 15 . TRBV7-9 TGTGCCAGCACTAAATACGGAGGGGACACCGGGGAGCTGTTTTTT CASTKYGGDTGELFF
TRBJ2-5 . 12 TRBD1 TRBV6-5 TGTGCCAGCAGAGACAGGGTAGAGACCCAGTACTTC CASRDRVETQYF
TRBJ2-1 . 12 . TRBV20-1 TGCAGTGCCAGAAGAGGGGTCAGTGAGCAGTTCTTC CSARRGVSEQFF
TRBJ2-2 few 16 . TRBV11-3 TGTGCCAGCAGCTCCCCATTCGAGATAGCACCCGGGGAGCTGTTTTTT CASSSPFEIAPGELFF
TRBJ1-2 many 12 TRBD1 TRBV7-9 TGTGCCAGCGGACAGGGGAACTATGGCTACACCTTC CASGQGNYGYTF
TRBJ1-2 few 14 . TRBV28 TGTGCCAGCAGAGGGACGGATCATAACTATGGCTACACCTTC CASRGTDHNYGYTF
TRBJ2-3 . 20 TRBD2 TRBV11-1 TGTGCCAGCAGCTTAAGGTGGGGCACCGAGACTAGCGTACACACAGATACGCAGTATTTT CASSLRWGTETSVHTDTQYF
TRBJ2-1 . 18 TRBD2 TRBV11-2 TGTGCCAGCAGCTTAGTGGGGGTGACTAGCGTAACAAACAATGAGCAGTTCTTC CASSLVGVTSVTNNEQFF
TRBJ1-5 . 14 . TRBV7-6 TGTGCCAGCAGCTTAGGGATCGGCGAACAGCCCCAGCATTTT CASSLGIGEQPQHF
TRBJ1-6 . 14 TRBD1 TRBV6-1 TGTGCCAGCAGTGAGGGACAGGGGTATTCACCCCTCCACTTT CASSEGQGYSPLHF
TRBJ1-1 few 13 . TRBV10-3 TGTGCCATCAGTGATGGGGGGGGCACTGAAGCTTTCTTT CAISDGGGTEAFF
TRBJ2-5 . 15 TRBD1 TRBV11-2 TGTGCCAGCAGTAGAGAGGACAGGGCGGGAGAGACCCAGTACTTC CASSREDRAGETQYF
TRBJ2-2 . 16 . TRBV6-5 TGTGCCAGCAGTTTATCCGGGACCCTCAACACCGGGGAGCTGTTTTTT CASSLSGTLNTGELFF
TRBJ2-1 . 16 TRBD2 TRBV11-2 TGTGCCAGCAGCCACTATAGCGGGCAAGAATCCAATGAGCAGTTCTTC CASSHYSGQESNEQFF
TRBJ2-3 many 15 . TRBV4-1 TGCGCCAGCAGCCAAGAGTTATCGGGCACAGATACGCAGTATTTT CASSQELSGTDTQYF
TRBJ1-3 many 12 . TRBV12-3/TRBV12-4 TGTGCCAGCAGAGGGTCTGGAAACACCATATATTTT CASRGSGNTIYF
TRBJ2-3 . 16 . TRBV24-1 TGTGCCACCAGTGATTGGTTCCAGGGCAGCACAGATACGCAGTATTTT CATSDWFQGSTDTQYF
TRBJ2-1 few 17 . TRBV5-1 TGCGCCAGCAACCGAGCGGGTCCGACTCTCTCCTACAATGAGCAGTTCTTC CASNRAGPTLSYNEQFF
TRBJ2-1 few 15 . TRBV20-1 TGCAGTGCTAGAGAGGCCCACAGCTCCTACAATGAGCAGTTCTTC CSAREAHSSYNEQFF
TRBJ2-5 . 16 . TRBV20-1 TGCTGTGCTAGAGCGAGGCTAGCTAAAGAACAAGAGACCCAGTACTTC CCARARLAKEQETQYF
TRBJ2-2 many 12 . TRBV7-6 TGTGCCAGCAGCTTATATTCCGGGGAGCTGTTTTTT CASSLYSGELFF
TRBJ2-1 few 16 TRBD1 TRBV5-1 TGCGCCAGCAGCTTCACACTGACAGGGGGGTATAATGAGCAGTTCTTC CASSFTLTGGYNEQFF
TRBJ1-4 many 17 . TRBV4-1 TGCGCCAGCAGCCAAGACCTCTTCAGGGGAAGTTGGGAAAAACTGTTTTTT CASSQDLFRGSWEKLFF
TRBJ2-1 many 15 . TRBV29-1 TGCAGCGTGACCCCATCGGGTTTCTCGAACAATGAGCAGTTCTTC CSVTPSGFSNNEQFF
TRBJ2-1 many 16 . TRBV5-1 TGCGCCAGCAGCTTGGGGGGGGTAGGCTCCTACAATGAGCAGTTCTTC CASSLGGVGSYNEQFF
TRBJ2-1 few 19 . TRBV21-1 . CASSFGQGAGLAGVYEQFF
TRBJ2-1 few 17 . TRBV5-1 TGCGCCAGCAGCTTGGGGTCCAGTTCCAACTCCTACAATGAGCAGTTCTTC CASSLGSSSNSYNEQFF
TRBJ2-2 many 14 . TRBV3-1 TGTGCCAGCAGCCAAGTTCCTCTAGCCGGGGAGCTGTTTTTT CASSQVPLAGELFF
TRBJ2-5 . 16 . TRBV7-9 TGTGCCAGCAGCCGCGGGGGGACAGGGAAAGAAGAGACCCAGTACTTC CASSRGGTGKEETQYF